The next 26 T cell receptor beta chains were all read from a single sample in a study of shared clonotypes between healthy human individuals (dated by TCRdb to about 2020). The library was made by the immunoSEQ multiplex PCR assay. TCRdb provides this immuneACCESS table in a form limited to in-frame rearrangements. Some clones are lacking; in checked studies, under half of them reflect an unresolved V gene, and why the rest are absent is not known. The sample records 2 million to 2.5 million clones, over 90% of which are singletons. Roughly 0.36% of the sample rests with the top ten. The sequencing sample was made of naive CD4+ T cells from PBMCs. What this sample's cell subset or site label stands for: CD45RA+ positively selected. The receptors derive from a man between 18 and 29 years old in good health. Some clones in this sample may be carry-over from other donors' samples.

The genes are TRBV7-9 and TRBJ1-2, with D hard to call. V was cut by 6 bases and J by 5 bases, with 10 bases left in between. From germline, CDR1 is SEHNR and CDR2 FQNEAQ (reference sequence). The CDR3 is 12 amino acids. The CDR3 sequence is CASRTDEYGYTF. In nucleotides, the CDR3 is TGTGCCAGCAGAACGGATGAATATGGCTACACCTTC.

The rearrangement joins TRBV4-2 to TRBJ2-7; D gene uncertain. Trimming removed 3 bases at V and 4 bases at J, with 10 bases between. This CDR3 comprises 13 residues. Per germline, CDR1 LGHNA and CDR2 YNFKEQ. CDR3 sequence reads: CASSQDYRYEQYF. For the CDR3, the DNA is TGTGCCAGCAGCCAGGATTACAGATACGAGCAGTACTTC.

The chain joins TRBV28 to TRBJ2-5; maybe TRBD1 (6 bases). Trimming pared 3 bases from V and 2 bases from J, leaving 7 bases between. Germline values: CDR1 MDHEN, CDR2 SYDVKM. The CDR3 is 13 residues long. CDR3 amino acids: CASSLDRQETQYF. DNA for the CDR3: TGTGCCAGCAGTTTGGACAGACAAGAGACCCAGTACTTC.

CDR3 sequence (DNA): TGTGCCAGCTCCCCTACCCACGGCGAGCTCCCAGGGGGTGGAAACACCATATATTTT. Translating it yields CASSPTHGELPGGGNTIYF. The V gene is TRBV18, the J gene TRBJ1-3, with 7 bases matching TRBD1. The trim removed 6 bases at V and 3 bases at J, leaving 20 bases unmatched. From germline, CDR1 is KGHSH and CDR2 LQKENI. The CDR3 has 19 amino acids.

This clone was seen just once. This chain uses TRBV7-9 with TRBJ2-7; D is unclear. From germline, CDR1 is SEHNR and CDR2 FQNEAQ (reference sequence). The V gene lost 1 base and the J gene lost 6 bases, with 16 bases spanning the gap. The length of the CDR3 is 15 residues. CDR3 in DNA: TGTGCCAGCAGCTTAGAAGGTTTCGTTCTCGGCGAGCAGTACTTC. This encodes CASSLEGFVLGEQYF.

The CDR3 DNA reads TGTGCCAGCAGTTTTCCGGGACTAGCGGCCTACGAGCAGTACTTC. Translation gives CASSFPGLAAYEQYF. The J gene is TRBJ2-7, the V gene TRBV28; 11 bases match TRBD2. Trimming took 3 bases from V and 2 from J; bases not matched to a gene: 3. The CDR3 is 15 amino acids. CDR1 is MDHEN and CDR2 is SYDVKM in the germline V gene.

This rearrangement joins TRBV27 to TRBJ1-5; 9 bases line up with TRBD1. The CDR3 sequence is 18 residues long. CDR1 is MNHEY and CDR2 is SMNVEV in the germline V gene (reference sequence). The V segment lost 1 base and the J segment 3 bases; nucleotides outside the gene matches: 10. For the CDR3, the DNA is TGTGCCAGCAGTTTATACCGGGACAGGGTGGACCTCAATCAGCCCCAGCATTTT. This codes for CASSLYRDRVDLNQPQHF.

The chain has TRBV4-3 and TRBJ1-5; 10 bases are shared with TRBD1. The CDR3 is 17 amino acids. CDR1 is LGHNA, CDR2 YSLEER, per germline. The junction had 10 bases not matched to a gene; V was cut back by 4 bases and J by 4 bases. The CDR3 sequence is CASSPWAGTGVNQPQHF. Here the CDR3 DNA reads TGCGCCAGCAGCCCCTGGGCAGGGACAGGGGTTAATCAGCCCCAGCATTTT.

The V and J genes are TRBV5-4 and TRBJ1-5; D is possibly TRBD1 (5 bases). V lost 1 base to trimming and J lost 1 base, with 18 bases between them. The germline CDR1 and CDR2 sequences are SGHNT and YYREEE (reference sequence). The CDR3 has 18 residues. The CDR3 DNA reads as TGTGCCAGCAGCTTGCGTTCAGGGCGCGGAGAGAGCAATCAGCCCCAGCATTTT. This sequence encodes CASSLRSGRGESNQPQHF.

The rearrangement links TRBV7-3 to TRBJ2-1; 10 positions agree with TRBD2. After removal of 6 bases from V and 7 bases from J, the junction contained 15 bases not matched to a gene. This CDR3 has 17 amino acids. Germline CDR1 reads SGHTA; CDR2 reads FQGTGA. The CDR3 here is CASSFFPGLAGENEQFF. CDR3 coding DNA: TGTGCCAGCAGTTTTTTCCCGGGGCTAGCGGGAGAGAATGAGCAGTTCTTC.

The CDR3 region has the DNA TGTGCCAGCAGTCCGACAGGGGTGACTAGCGGGATCCCTCTTGGGGCCAACGTCCTGACTTTC. This translates into CASSPTGVTSGIPLGANVLTF. The rearrangement joins TRBV28 to TRBJ2-6, with 11 bases that match TRBD2. V shed 5 bases, J shed 3 bases, and the junction held 18 bases outside the gene matches. Germline V lookup: CDR1 MDHEN, CDR2 SYDVKM. This CDR3 comprises 21 residues.

The V gene is TRBV4-2, the J gene TRBJ2-3; TRBD2 aligns across 14 bases. Germline V gene data show CDR1 as LGHNA and CDR2 as YNFKEQ. This CDR3 is built from 17 residues. J was trimmed by 5 bases and V by 0 bases; bases with no gene match: 4. The CDR3 here is CASSQDGTSGSRDTQYF. CDR3 coding DNA: TGTGCCAGCAGCCAAGATGGGACTAGCGGGAGTAGAGATACGCAGTATTTT.

CDR3 sequence (DNA): TGTGCCAGCTACGCGAGCGGGAGGGGGCCAGATACGCAGTATTTT. Its translation is CASYASGRGPDTQYF. The chain recombines TRBV6-1 with TRBJ2-3, with 10 bases aligning to TRBD2. This CDR3 is 15 amino acids long. V was pared by 8 bases and J by 4 bases, with 9 bases of the junction left unmatched. Germline-derived CDR1 and CDR2 are MNHNS and SASEGT.

This chain uses TRBV5-1 with TRBJ2-1; D may be TRBD1 or TRBD2 (5 bases each). Germline V gene data show CDR1 as SGHRS and CDR2 as YFSETQ. The CDR3 covers 14 residues. Trimming removed 2 bases at V and 8 bases at J, with 14 bases between. CDR3 in DNA: TGCGCCAGCAGCTTAACCGGGACCCTGGATGAGCAGTTCTTC. The encoded protein is CASSLTGTLDEQFF. Full variable domain (rest looked up from reference TRBV5-1 and TRBJ2-1): KAGVTQTPRYLIKTRGQQVTLSCSPISGHRSVSWYQQTPGQGLQFLFEYFSETQRNKGNFPGRFSGRQFSNSRSEMNVSTLELGDSALYLCASSLTGTLDEQFFGPGTRLTVL.

The chain couples TRBV14 to TRBJ2-7, with 9 bases fitting TRBD2. The trim removed 2 bases at V and 12 bases at J, leaving 2 bases unmatched. The germline V gene has CDR1 SGHDN and CDR2 FVKESK. This CDR3 contains 11 residues. The CDR3 DNA is TGTGCCAGCAGCCAATGGACTAGCGTGTACTTC. Translated: CASSQWTSVYF.

The rearrangement uses TRBV15 and TRBJ2-6; D gene ambiguous. With 0 bases removed from V and 4 bases from J, the gap between germline ends came to 7 bases. CDR1 is LNHNV and CDR2 is YYDKDF in the germline V gene (reference sequence). The CDR3 spans 15 residues. The chain's CDR3 is CATSRDTAGANVLTF. CDR3 DNA: TGTGCCACCAGCAGAGATACAGCCGGGGCCAACGTCCTGACTTTC. The variable domain in full, completed from reference TRBV15 and TRBJ2-6, reads DAMVIQNPRYQVTQFGKPVTLSCSQTLNHNVMYWYQQKSSQAPKLLFHYYDKDFNNEADTPDNFQSRRPNTSFCFLDIRSPGLGDTAMYLCATSRDTAGANVLTFGAGSRLTVL.

CDR3 nucleotide sequence: TGTGCCAGCAGCACCAACAGGTTCTCTGGGGCCAACGTCCTGACTTTC. Encoded protein: CASSTNRFSGANVLTF. The rearrangement links TRBV5-4 to TRBJ2-6; D possibly corresponds to TRBD1 (5 bases). The CDR3 spans 16 residues. Germline-derived CDR1 and CDR2 are SGHNT and YYREEE (reference sequence). The V end lost 4 bases, the J end lost 0 bases, and 11 bases lay between the germline ends.

The V call is TRBV4-3, the J call TRBJ1-1; D may be TRBD1 (5 bases). The CDR3 length is 14 residues. Germline lookup yields CDR1 LGHNA and CDR2 YSLEER. The V end was cut by 6 bases, the J end by 3 bases, with 14 bases between. The CDR3 sequence: CASRLGETDTEAFF. CDR3 DNA: TGCGCCAGCAGGCTGGGGGAGACAGACACTGAAGCTTTCTTT.

This rearrangement joins TRBV6-5 to TRBJ1-1; D remains ambiguous. The V end lost 2 bases, the J end lost 1 base, and 11 bases lay between the germline ends. Per the germline V gene, CDR1 is MNHEY and CDR2 is SVGAGI. The CDR3 loop spans 15 amino acids. The CDR3 DNA follows: TGTGCCAGCAGTTACGGGTGGAAGGGGAACACTGAAGCTTTCTTT. Amino acid sequence: CASSYGWKGNTEAFF.

The chain combines TRBV10-3 with TRBJ1-1, with TRBD1 matching 7 bases. The CDR3 runs to 15 residues. In germline, CDR1 is ENHRY, CDR2 SYGVKD. V shed 0 bases, J shed 1 base, and the junction held 2 bases outside the gene matches. The CDR3 region is CAISESAGGNTEAFF. CDR3 coding DNA: TGTGCCATCAGTGAGTCCGCAGGGGGGAACACTGAAGCTTTCTTT.

The chain combines TRBV6-5 with TRBJ1-2; D is unresolved. Germline lookup yields CDR1 MNHEY and CDR2 SVGAGI. The CDR3 is 12 amino acids. V lost 5 bases and J lost 4, with 8 bases in between. CDR3 nucleotides: TGTGCCAGCAGTAAAGTTGGCTATGGCTACACCTTC. It specifies CASSKVGYGYTF.

The chain carries TRBV19 and TRBJ2-2; TRBD2 matches at 12 bases. Per germline, CDR1 LNHDA and CDR2 SQIVND (reference sequence). The CDR3 runs to 16 residues. Trimming at V came to 7 bases and at J to 6 bases, leaving 9 bases not matched to a gene. The CDR3 loop reads CASIKTSGSVAGELFF. DNA of the CDR3: TGTGCCAGTATAAAGACTAGCGGGAGTGTTGCCGGGGAGCTGTTTTTT.

The chain combines TRBV4-1 with TRBJ2-1, with 8 bases that match TRBD2. Trimming took 4 bases from V and 15 from J; bases not matched to a gene: 14. This CDR3 contains 14 residues. CDR1 and CDR2 from the germline V gene are MGHRA and YSYEKL. CDR3 loop: CASSPWQGGRNPFF. In nucleotides, the CDR3 is TGCGCCAGCAGCCCCTGGCAGGGCGGGAGGAATCCGTTCTTC.

The rearrangement joins TRBV6-5 to TRBJ2-7; TRBD1 agrees at 9 bases. The CDR3 sequence is 15 residues long. The V gene end was trimmed by 3 bases and the J gene end by 5 bases; junction bases not matched to a gene: 8. Germline loops: CDR1 MNHEY, CDR2 SVGAGI. CDR3 sequence reads: CASSYYGTGLDEQYF. Here the CDR3 DNA reads TGTGCCAGCAGTTATTACGGGACAGGGCTCGACGAGCAGTACTTC.

The count of this clone is one. V usage is TRBV2 and J usage is TRBJ1-1, with D unclear. V was cut by 0 bases and J by 11 bases, with 16 bases left in between. The CDR3 consists of 14 residues. Germline V gene sequence: CDR1 SNHLY, CDR2 FYNNEI. The CDR3 DNA reads TGTGCCAGCAGTGAAGCTCCAACGGGGTTGCGTGCTTTCTTT. Translation: CASSEAPTGLRAFF.

The CDR3 DNA follows: TGCGCCAGCAGCTTGAGGTCGGGGGGCGACTACGAGCAGTACTTC. As protein: CASSLRSGGDYEQYF. The chain couples TRBV5-1 to TRBJ2-7, with D possibly TRBD2 on 7 matching bases. Germline values: CDR1 SGHRS, CDR2 YFSETQ. This CDR3 has 15 amino acids. V was trimmed by 1 base and J by 3 bases, leaving 14 bases between them.